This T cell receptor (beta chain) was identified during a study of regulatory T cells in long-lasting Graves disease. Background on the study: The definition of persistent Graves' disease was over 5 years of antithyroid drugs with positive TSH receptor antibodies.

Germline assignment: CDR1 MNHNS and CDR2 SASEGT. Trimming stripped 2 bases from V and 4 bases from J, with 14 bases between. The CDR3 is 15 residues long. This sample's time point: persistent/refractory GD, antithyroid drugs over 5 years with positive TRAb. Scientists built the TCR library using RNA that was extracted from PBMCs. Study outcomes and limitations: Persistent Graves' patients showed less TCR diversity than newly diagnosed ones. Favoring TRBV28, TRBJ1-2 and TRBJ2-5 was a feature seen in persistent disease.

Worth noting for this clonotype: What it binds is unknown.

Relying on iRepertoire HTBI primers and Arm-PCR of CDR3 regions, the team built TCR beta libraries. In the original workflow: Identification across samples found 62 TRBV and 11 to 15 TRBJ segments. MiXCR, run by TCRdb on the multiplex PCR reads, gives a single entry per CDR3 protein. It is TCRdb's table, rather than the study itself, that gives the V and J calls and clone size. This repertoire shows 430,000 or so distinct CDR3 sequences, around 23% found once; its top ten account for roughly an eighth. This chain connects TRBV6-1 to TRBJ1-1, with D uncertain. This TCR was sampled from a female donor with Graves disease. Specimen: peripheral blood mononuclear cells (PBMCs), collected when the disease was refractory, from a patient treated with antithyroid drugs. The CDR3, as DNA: TGTGCCAGCAGTGAATTACAGAGTTGGCGCACTGAAGCTTTCTTT. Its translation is CASSELQSWRTEAFF.